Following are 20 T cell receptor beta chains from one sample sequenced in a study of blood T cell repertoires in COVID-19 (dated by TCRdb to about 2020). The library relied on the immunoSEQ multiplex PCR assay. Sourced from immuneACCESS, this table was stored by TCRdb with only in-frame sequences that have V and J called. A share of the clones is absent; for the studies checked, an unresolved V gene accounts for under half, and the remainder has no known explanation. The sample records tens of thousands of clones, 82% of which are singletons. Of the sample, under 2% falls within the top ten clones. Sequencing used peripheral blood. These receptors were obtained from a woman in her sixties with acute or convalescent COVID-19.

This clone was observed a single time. The CDR3 DNA reads as TGTGCCAGCAGCTTAACATGGACAGATGAAGCTTTCTTT. Protein product: CASSLTWTDEAFF. V and J are TRBV7-9 and TRBJ1-1; perhaps TRBD1 as D (6 bases). V was trimmed by 2 bases and J by 7 bases, leaving 11 bases between them. Germline V gene lookup returns CDR1 SEHNR and CDR2 FQNEAQ (reference sequence). The CDR3 is 13 amino acids.

CDR3 sequence reads: CASSNTGILNEKLFF. The CDR3 DNA reads as TGTGCCAGTAGTAACACCGGGATATTGAATGAAAAACTGTTTTTT. The chain carries TRBV19 and TRBJ1-4, with D hard to call. Looked up from germline, CDR1 is LNHDA and CDR2 is SQIVND (reference sequence). The CDR3 length is 15 residues. V lost 4 bases, J lost 5 bases, and 14 bases lay in between.

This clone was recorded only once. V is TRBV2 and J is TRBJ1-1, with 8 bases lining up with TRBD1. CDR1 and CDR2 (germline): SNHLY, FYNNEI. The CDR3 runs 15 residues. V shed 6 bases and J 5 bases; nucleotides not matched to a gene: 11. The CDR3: CASRRITGGGTEAFF. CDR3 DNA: TGTGCCAGCAGACGTATTACAGGGGGTGGTACTGAAGCTTTCTTT. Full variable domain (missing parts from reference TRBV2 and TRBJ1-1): EPEVTQTPSHQVTQMGQEVILRCVPISNHLYFYWYRQILGQKVEFLVSFYNNEISEKSEIFDDQFSVERPDGSNFTLKIRSTKLEDSAMYFCASRRITGGGTEAFFGQGTRLTVV.

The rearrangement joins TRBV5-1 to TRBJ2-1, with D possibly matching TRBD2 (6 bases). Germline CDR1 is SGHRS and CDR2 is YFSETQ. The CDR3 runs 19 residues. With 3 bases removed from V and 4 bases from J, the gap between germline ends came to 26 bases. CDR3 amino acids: CASSSTLRTTPRAYNEQFF. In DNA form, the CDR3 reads TGCGCCAGCAGCTCGACACTACGGACTACCCCCCGGGCTTACAATGAGCAGTTCTTC.

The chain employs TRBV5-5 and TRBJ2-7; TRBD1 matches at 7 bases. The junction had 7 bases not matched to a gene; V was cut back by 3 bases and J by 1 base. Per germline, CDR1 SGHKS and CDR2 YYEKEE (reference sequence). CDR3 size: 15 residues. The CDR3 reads CASSYGQDPSYEQYF. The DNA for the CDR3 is TGTGCCAGCAGCTACGGACAGGACCCATCCTACGAGCAGTACTTC.

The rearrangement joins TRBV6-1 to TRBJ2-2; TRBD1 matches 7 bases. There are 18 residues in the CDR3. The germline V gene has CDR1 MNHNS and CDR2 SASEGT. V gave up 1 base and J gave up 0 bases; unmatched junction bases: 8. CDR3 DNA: TGTGCCAGCAGTGAAGTGGGACCCGGGACAGCGAACACCGGGGAGCTGTTTTTT. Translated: CASSEVGPGTANTGELFF.

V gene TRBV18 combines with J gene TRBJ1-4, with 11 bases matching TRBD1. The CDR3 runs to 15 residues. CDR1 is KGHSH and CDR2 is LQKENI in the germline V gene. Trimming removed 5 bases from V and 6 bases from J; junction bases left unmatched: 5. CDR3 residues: CASSSRTGGDEKLFF. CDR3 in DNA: TGTGCCAGCTCATCTCGGACAGGGGGCGATGAAAAACTGTTTTTT. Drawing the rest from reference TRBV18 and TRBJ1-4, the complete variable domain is NAGVMQNPRHLVRRRGQEARLRCSPMKGHSHVYWYRQLPEEGLKFMVYLQKENIIDESGMPKERFSAEFPKEGPSILRIQQVVRGDSAAYFCASSSRTGGDEKLFFGSGTQLSVL.

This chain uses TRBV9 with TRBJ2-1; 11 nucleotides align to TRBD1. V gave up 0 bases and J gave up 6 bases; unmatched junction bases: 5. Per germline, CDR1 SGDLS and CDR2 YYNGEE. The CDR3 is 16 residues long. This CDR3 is CASSVALGTGGNEQFF. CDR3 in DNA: TGTGCCAGCAGCGTAGCACTCGGGACAGGGGGCAATGAGCAGTTCTTC.

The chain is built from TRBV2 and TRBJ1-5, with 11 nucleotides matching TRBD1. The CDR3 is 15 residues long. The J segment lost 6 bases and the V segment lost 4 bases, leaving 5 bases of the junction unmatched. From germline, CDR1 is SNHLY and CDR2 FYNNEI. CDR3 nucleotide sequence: TGTGCCAGCAGTGCGGGACAGGGGGTAAGTCAGCCCCAGCATTTT. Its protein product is CASSAGQGVSQPQHF.

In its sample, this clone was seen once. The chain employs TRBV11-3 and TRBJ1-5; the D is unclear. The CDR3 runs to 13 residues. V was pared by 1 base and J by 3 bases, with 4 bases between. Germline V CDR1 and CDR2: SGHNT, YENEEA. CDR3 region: CASSLVDNQPQHF. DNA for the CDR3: TGTGCCAGCAGCTTAGTAGACAATCAGCCCCAGCATTTT.

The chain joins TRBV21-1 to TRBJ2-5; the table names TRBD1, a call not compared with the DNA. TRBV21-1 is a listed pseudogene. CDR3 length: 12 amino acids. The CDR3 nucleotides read TGTGCCAGCTCCCTCGATTCAGGGACCCAGTACTTC. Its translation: CASSLDSGTQYF.

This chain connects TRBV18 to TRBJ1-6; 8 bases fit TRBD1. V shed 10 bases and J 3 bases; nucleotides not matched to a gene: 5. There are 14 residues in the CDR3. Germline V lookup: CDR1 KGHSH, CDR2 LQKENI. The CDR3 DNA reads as TGTGCCACCAAACAGGGGGACTATAATTCACCCCTCCACTTT. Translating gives CATKQGDYNSPLHF.

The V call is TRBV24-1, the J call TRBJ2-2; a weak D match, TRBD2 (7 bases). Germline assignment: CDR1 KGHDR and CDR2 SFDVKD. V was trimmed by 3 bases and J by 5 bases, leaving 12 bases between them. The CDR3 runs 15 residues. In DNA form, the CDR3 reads TGTGCCACCAGTGATCCGCGGGGGCAGACCGGGGAGCTGTTTTTT. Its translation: CATSDPRGQTGELFF.

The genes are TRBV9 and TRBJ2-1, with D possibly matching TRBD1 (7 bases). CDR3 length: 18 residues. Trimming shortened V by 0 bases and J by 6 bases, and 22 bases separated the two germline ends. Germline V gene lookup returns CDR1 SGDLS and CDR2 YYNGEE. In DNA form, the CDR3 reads TGTGCCAGCAGCGTAGTTGGGGGGAGACAGGGAGTTCGCAATGAGCAGTTCTTC. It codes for CASSVVGGRQGVRNEQFF.

The CDR3 spells CASSEVNLPSYSGNTIYF. The CDR3 DNA reads as TGTGCCAGCAGTGAAGTTAACTTGCCCTCTTACTCTGGAAACACCATATATTTT. The chain employs TRBV6-1 and TRBJ1-3; D not certain. The CDR3 is 18 residues long. V was pared by 1 base and J by 0 bases, with 16 bases between. Looked up from germline, CDR1 is MNHNS and CDR2 is SASEGT.

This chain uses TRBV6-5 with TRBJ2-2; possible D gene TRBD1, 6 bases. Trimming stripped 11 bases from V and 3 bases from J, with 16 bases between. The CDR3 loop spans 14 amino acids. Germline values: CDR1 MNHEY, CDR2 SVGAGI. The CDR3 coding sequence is TGTGCCTGCTCCACAGGGACCTACACCGGGGAGCTGTTTTTT. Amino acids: CACSTGTYTGELFF.

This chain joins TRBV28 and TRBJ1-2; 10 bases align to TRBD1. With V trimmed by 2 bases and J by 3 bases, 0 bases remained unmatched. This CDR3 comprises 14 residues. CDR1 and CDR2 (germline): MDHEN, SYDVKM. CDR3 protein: CASSLGQGDYGYTF. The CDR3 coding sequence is TGTGCCAGCAGTTTAGGACAGGGGGACTATGGCTACACCTTC.

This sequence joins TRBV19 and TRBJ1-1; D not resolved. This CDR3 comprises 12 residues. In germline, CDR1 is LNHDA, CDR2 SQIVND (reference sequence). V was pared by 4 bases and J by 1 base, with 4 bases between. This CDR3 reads CASSRQNTEAFF. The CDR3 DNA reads TGTGCCAGTAGTAGACAGAACACTGAAGCTTTCTTT.

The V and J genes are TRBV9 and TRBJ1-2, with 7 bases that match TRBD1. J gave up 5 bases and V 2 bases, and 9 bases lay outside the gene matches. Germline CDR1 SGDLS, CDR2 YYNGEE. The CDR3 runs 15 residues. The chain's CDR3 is CASSVQAGGPYGYTF. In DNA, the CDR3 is TGTGCCAGCAGCGTTCAGGCAGGGGGTCCGTATGGCTACACCTTC.

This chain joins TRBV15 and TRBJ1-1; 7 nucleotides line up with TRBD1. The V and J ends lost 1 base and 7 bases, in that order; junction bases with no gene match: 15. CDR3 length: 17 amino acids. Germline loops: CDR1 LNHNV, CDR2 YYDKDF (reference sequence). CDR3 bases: TGTGCCACCAGCAGAGTTGCGGGTGGGACAGAGAATATTGAAGCTTTCTTT. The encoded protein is CATSRVAGGTENIEAFF. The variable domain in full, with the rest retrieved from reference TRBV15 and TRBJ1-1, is DAMVIQNPRYQVTQFGKPVTLSCSQTLNHNVMYWYQQKSSQAPKLLFHYYDKDFNNEADTPDNFQSRRPNTSFCFLDIRSPGLGDTAMYLCATSRVAGGTENIEAFFGQGTRLTVV.